This is a list of T cell receptor beta chains from one sample in a study of blood T cell repertoires in COVID-19. Profiled with immunoSEQ multiplex PCR; TCRdb holds only in-frame clones, not every one. Here the sample spans approximately 290,000 clones, 65% to 85% being singletons. The source material was peripheral blood. These receptor sequences come from a person aged 70 to 85 with COVID-19, enrolled during active disease. CDR3s include the opening cysteine and the closing phenylalanine or tryptophan. The D gene is left open where the match is weak. Clone size is given for some rows only: seen once, a few or many times, or a class if the clone is expanded.

TGTGCCAGTCGTCCCGGGGCGGGACCGTCAGATACGCAGTATTTT,CASRPGAGPSDTQYF,-,-,TRBJ2-3,15,TRBV27
TGTGCCAGCAGCGAGCAGGGGGTTGGCGAGCAGTACTTC,CASSEQGVGEQYF,-,TRBD1,TRBJ2-7,13,TRBV6-5
TGTGCCAGCAGCCAAGGGGTCCGGGGTTTTGGCTACACCTTC,CASSQGVRGFGYTF,-,-,TRBJ1-2,14,TRBV3-1/TRBV3-2
TGTGCCAGCAGCTCACAGCCTAACTATGGCTACACCTTC,CASSSQPNYGYTF,-,-,TRBJ1-2,13,TRBV12-3/TRBV12-4
TGTGCCAGCAGTTTAGGTCTAGCGGGAGTGGTATTTCCAGATACGCAGTATTTT,CASSLGLAGVVFPDTQYF,-,TRBD2,TRBJ2-3,18,TRBV27
TGTGCCAGCAGCCTCCACCTGGGGGGGAATCAGAACGAGCAGTACTTC,CASSLHLGGNQNEQYF,once,TRBD2,TRBJ2-7,16,TRBV9
TGTGCCAGCAGCCACCGGAGGTCTCCCTACGAGCAGTACTTC,CASSHRRSPYEQYF,-,-,TRBJ2-7,14,TRBV5-4
TGTGCCAGCAGTTTATCTAGCGGGAGTATCTACTCCTACGAGCAGTACTTC,CASSLSSGSIYSYEQYF,-,TRBD2,TRBJ2-7,17,TRBV28
TGTGCCAGCAGTGTCGTCCTCGGAGGGGAAAAACTGTTTTTT,CASSVVLGGEKLFF,-,-,TRBJ1-4,14,TRBV2
TGTGCCAGCAGCTTGGGTTCTAGTGTCGAGACCCAGTACTTC,CASSLGSSVETQYF,-,-,TRBJ2-5,14,TRBV7-9
TGCGCCAGCAGCCAGACAGGGATCTATGGCTACACCTTC,CASSQTGIYGYTF,-,TRBD1,TRBJ1-2,13,TRBV4-3
TGTGCCAGCGCCCGGACTAGCGGGGGAGCGGGCACCTACGAGCAGTACTTC,CASARTSGGAGTYEQYF,-,TRBD2,TRBJ2-7,17,TRBV11-2
TGTGCCAGCAGAACCGACAGGAGAGACTACAATGAGCAGTTCTTC,CASRTDRRDYNEQFF,-,-,TRBJ2-1,15,TRBV28
TGTGCCAGCAGTGGGGCTAGCGGGGATACAGATACGCAGTATTTT,CASSGASGDTDTQYF,-,TRBD2,TRBJ2-3,15,TRBV13
TGCAGCGTTGGGAAGGGGGGGGTTTGGGATACGCAGTATTTT,CSVGKGGVWDTQYF,-,-,TRBJ2-3,14,TRBV29-1
TGCAGGGGATGGGCAGGGACCTACGAGCAGTACTTC,CRGWAGTYEQYF,-,-,TRBJ2-7,12,TRBV29-1
TGTGCCAGTCTCGCACAGCATAATTCACCCCTCCACTTT,CASLAQHNSPLHF,-,-,TRBJ1-6,13,TRBV28
TGTGCCAGTAGACCTAATAATTCACCCCTCCACTTT,CASRPNNSPLHF,-,-,TRBJ1-6,12,TRBV19
TGTGCCAGCAGCCAAGGACAGGTCCATGGCTACACCTTC,CASSQGQVHGYTF,-,-,TRBJ1-2,13,TRBV14
TGCGCCAGCACCGCGACAGGGGAACTCTATGGCTACACCTTC,CASTATGELYGYTF,few,TRBD1,TRBJ1-2,14,TRBV10-2
TGTGCCAGCAGCCGGGTATCACAGGGGGCTATATGGCCCCAGCATTTT,CASSRVSQGAIWPQHF,-,TRBD1,TRBJ1-5,16,TRBV7-2
TGTGCCACCGTAGCGGGAGCGGATACGCAGTATTTT,CATVAGADTQYF,-,TRBD2,TRBJ2-3,12,TRBV6-5
TGTGCCAGCAGCTTAGAGGCGGGGAAGAACACTGAAGCTTTCTTT,CASSLEAGKNTEAFF,-,-,TRBJ1-1,15,TRBV7-2
TGTGCCAGCAGCATAGGGCTAGCGGGAGGAAAAAACAATGAGCAGTTCTTC,CASSIGLAGGKNNEQFF,-,TRBD2,TRBJ2-1,17,TRBV27
TGTGCCACCGGACTTCCGGGACAGCCCCCGAGGAACTACAATGAGCAGTTCTTC,CATGLPGQPPRNYNEQFF,once,TRBD1,TRBJ2-1,18,TRBV27
TGTGCCAGCAGCCCTACTAGCGGGAGGGCCTACGAGCAGTACTTC,CASSPTSGRAYEQYF,-,TRBD2,TRBJ2-7,15,TRBV3-1/TRBV3-2
TGCGCCAGCAGCTCCGATTCAGGCGGGAGGGGAGATACGCAGTATTTT,CASSSDSGGRGDTQYF,-,TRBD2,TRBJ2-3,16,TRBV5-1
TGCGCCAGCAGTCAAACCCGGGACACTGGAAACACCATATATTTT,CASSQTRDTGNTIYF,-,-,TRBJ1-3,15,TRBV23-1
TGTGCCAGCTCAGCCAAACAGGGGGACACTGAAGCTTTCTTT,CASSAKQGDTEAFF,-,TRBD1,TRBJ1-1,14,TRBV18
TGTGCCAGCAGTTCATTACAGGGGGTGAGCTCCTACAATGAGCAGTTCTTC,CASSSLQGVSSYNEQFF,-,TRBD1,TRBJ2-1,17,TRBV27
TGTGCCAGCAGTCGAAAAGGACAGGAAAGCTCCTATAATTCACCCCTCCACTTT,CASSRKGQESSYNSPLHF,once,TRBD1,TRBJ1-6,18,TRBV6-6
TGCGCCAGCAGCTTGGTTCCAGGATTCGGAGAGACCCAGTACTTC,CASSLVPGFGETQYF,-,-,TRBJ2-5,15,TRBV5-1
TGTGCCAGCAGTCTTGCAGATACGCAGTATTTT,CASSLADTQYF,-,-,TRBJ2-3,11,TRBV12-3/TRBV12-4
TGTGCCAGCAGCCCAACCTCGGACAGATTTGGAAACACCATATATTTT,CASSPTSDRFGNTIYF,-,-,TRBJ1-3,16,TRBV7-6
TGTGCCAGCAGTTTATTTAGGGGCACCGGGGAGCTGTTTTTT,CASSLFRGTGELFF,-,-,TRBJ2-2,14,TRBV27
TGTGCCAGCAGTTTATCAGGGTACGAAAAACTGTTTTTT,CASSLSGYEKLFF,-,-,TRBJ1-4,13,TRBV12-3/TRBV12-4
TGTGCCAGCAGGGGAACTACAGGGAGTGCCCACGAGCAGTACTTC,CASRGTTGSAHEQYF,-,-,TRBJ2-7,15,TRBV27
TGTGCCAGCAGCGCCGGGACAGCTGGAAACACCATATATTTT,CASSAGTAGNTIYF,-,TRBD1,TRBJ1-3,14,TRBV9
TGCGCCAGCAGCCCAGCTGAGAAAGCGGGCGGATCCTACGAGCAGTACTTC,CASSPAEKAGGSYEQYF,-,-,TRBJ2-7,17,TRBV5-1
TGTGCCAGCAGCGCCGGCGGGACTAGCGGCTACGAGCAGTACTTC,CASSAGGTSGYEQYF,-,TRBD2,TRBJ2-7,15,TRBV9
TGTGCCATCAGTGGGCAGGCGAACACTGAAGCTTTCTTT,CAISGQANTEAFF,few,-,TRBJ1-1,13,TRBV10-3
TGTGCCAGCAGAGGCAGAACACAGTCACCCCTCCACTTT,CASRGRTQSPLHF,few,-,TRBJ1-6,13,TRBV6-5
TGCGCCAGCAGCCAAGATACAGCTTCGGGGTTCACAGATACGCAGTATTTT,CASSQDTASGFTDTQYF,few,-,TRBJ2-3,17,TRBV4-3
TGTGCCAGCAGCCCCAGAGGGACAGGGTACACAGATACGCAGTATTTT,CASSPRGTGYTDTQYF,-,TRBD1,TRBJ2-3,16,TRBV11-2
TGTGCCAGCAGCGAGACGGGACTAGCGGGGGACACAGATACGCAGTATTTT,CASSETGLAGDTDTQYF,-,TRBD2,TRBJ2-3,17,TRBV9
TGTGCCAGCAGCTTGGATGGGCGGGGTGGAAACACCATATATTTT,CASSLDGRGGNTIYF,-,-,TRBJ1-3,15,TRBV5-6
TGTGCCTGGAAGGAGGGACTAGCGCCCGAGTACTTC,CAWKEGLAPEYF,-,TRBD2,TRBJ2-5,12,TRBV30
TGTGCCAGCAGCCCTCGGACAAACACAGATACGCAGTATTTT,CASSPRTNTDTQYF,once,-,TRBJ2-3,14,TRBV7-8
TGTGCCACCAGGGACTCCAGACAGGGGGCGTACACCGGGGAGCTGTTTTTT,CATRDSRQGAYTGELFF,many,TRBD1,TRBJ2-2,17,TRBV15
TGTGCCAGCAGCCCACGGGACACCTTTTCCCTTGGGGGCTACACCTTC,CASSPRDTFSLGGYTF,-,-,TRBJ1-2,16,TRBV9
TGTGCCAGCAGCTTAGCTGGTATCGGGGGTACGCAGTATTTT,CASSLAGIGGTQYF,-,-,TRBJ2-3,14,TRBV7-9
TGTGCCAGCAGTCTAACAGGTCCAACTAATGAAAAACTGTTTTTT,CASSLTGPTNEKLFF,-,-,TRBJ1-4,15,TRBV2
TGTGCCAGCAGTAGGACTAGCGGATTAAACACCGGGGAGCTGTTTTTT,CASSRTSGLNTGELFF,-,TRBD2,TRBJ2-2,16,TRBV28
TGTGCCAGCAGCGGGAATAGCGATTGGGAGACCCAGTACTTC,CASSGNSDWETQYF,once,-,TRBJ2-5,14,TRBV6-5
TGTGCCAGCAAGCTACAGGGTTCACCCCTCCACTTT,CASKLQGSPLHF,-,-,TRBJ1-6,12,TRBV28
TGTGCCAGCAGCCCCGACAGGAACTATGGCTACACCTTC,CASSPDRNYGYTF,-,-,TRBJ1-2,13,TRBV11-2
TGTGCCAGCAGCTCCCGACTAGCCAGAAGCAATGAGCAGTTCTTC,CASSSRLARSNEQFF,-,TRBD2,TRBJ2-1,15,TRBV7-2
TGTGCCAGCAGCCCAAGACAGGGAGCCCTCCACTTT,CASSPRQGALHF,once,TRBD1,TRBJ1-6,12,TRBV7-2
TGTGCCAGCAGCACCTACAGGGGAAATCAGCCCCAGCATTTT,CASSTYRGNQPQHF,-,-,TRBJ1-5,14,TRBV21-1